The entry below describes one T cell receptor (beta chain). The germline V gene encodes CDR1 GTSNPN and CDR2 SVGIG (reference sequence). The CDR3 spans 13 residues. V shed 2 bases and J shed 4 bases, with 11 bases lying between them. This record belongs to a study of blood T cell repertoires in COVID-19. Study-wide context: PBMCs, B-cell-depleted T cells, or T cells provided the cDNA or gDNA that made up the material.

The method was immunoSEQ multiplex PCR; TCRdb's version includes in-frame clones alone and lacks a portion of them. The sample contains 70,000 to 100,000 clones, more than 70% of which appear only once. Sequenced material: peripheral blood. The receptor comes from a woman of 80 years or more with acute or convalescent COVID-19. J is TRBJ2-5 and V is TRBV30, with unresolved D. CDR3 DNA sequence: TGTGCCTGGAGTCTCGAACCGGGAGAGACCCAGTACTTC. It yields the protein CAWSLEPGETQYF.